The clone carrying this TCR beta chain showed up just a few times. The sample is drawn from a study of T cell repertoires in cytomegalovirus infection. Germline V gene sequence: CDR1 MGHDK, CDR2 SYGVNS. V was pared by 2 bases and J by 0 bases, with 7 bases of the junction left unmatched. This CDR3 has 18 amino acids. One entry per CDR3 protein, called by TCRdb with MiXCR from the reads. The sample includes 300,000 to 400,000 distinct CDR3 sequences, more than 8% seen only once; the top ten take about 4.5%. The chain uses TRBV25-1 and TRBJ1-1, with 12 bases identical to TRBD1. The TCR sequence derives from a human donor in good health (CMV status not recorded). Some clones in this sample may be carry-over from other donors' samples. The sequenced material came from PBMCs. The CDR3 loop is CASSERDRGRSMNTEAFF. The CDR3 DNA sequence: TGTGCCAGCAGTGAACGGGACAGGGGGCGATCCATGAACACTGAAGCTTTCTTT.